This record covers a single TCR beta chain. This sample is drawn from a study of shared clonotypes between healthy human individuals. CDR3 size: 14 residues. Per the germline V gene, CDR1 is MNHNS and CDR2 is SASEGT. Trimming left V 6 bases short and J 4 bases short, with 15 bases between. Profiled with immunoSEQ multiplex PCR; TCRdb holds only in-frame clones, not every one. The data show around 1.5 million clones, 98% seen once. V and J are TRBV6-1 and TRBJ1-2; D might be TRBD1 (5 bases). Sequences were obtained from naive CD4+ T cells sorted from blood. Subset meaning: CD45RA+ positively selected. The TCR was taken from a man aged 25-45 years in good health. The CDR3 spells CASRDSGTVYGYTF. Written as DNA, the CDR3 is TGTGCCAGCAGGGACTCCGGGACGGTCTATGGCTACACCTTC.